This T cell receptor beta chain was sequenced for a study of cytomegalovirus exposure and HLA in healthy donors. Study details: Previous work identified 120 million or so unique TCR beta sequences from around 170 million T cells.

Study-wide findings and caveats: A missense variant in DCLRE1C was later tied to TCR beta V- and J-gene trimming. A few CMV-associated chains were confirmed in vitro to be specific for CMV antigens.

PCR used 60 Vbeta primers and 13 Jbeta primers. Repertoires were generated with immunoSEQ multiplex PCR, while TCRdb's copy carries only in-frame clones and drops some. The sample includes 200,000 to 300,000 clones, approximately 84% of them seen just once. About this clone itself: Its antigen is not identified.

The study sampled nominally healthy donors, though unrecorded immune exposures were likely. Per the germline V gene, CDR1 is MNHEY and CDR2 is SMNVEV (reference sequence). There are 15 residues in the CDR3. The V and J ends lost 5 bases and 7 bases, in that order; junction bases with no gene match: 12. This sequence joins TRBV27 and TRBJ1-2, with 8 bases fitting TRBD1. The clonotype originates from a woman in her 40s in good health and CMV-seropositive. Input material: PBMCs. The CDR3 bases are TGTGCCAGCAGTCCACGGACAGGGCACGACGGTGGCTACACCTTC. Translated: CASSPRTGHDGGYTF.